There are a few counts of the clone carrying this T cell receptor beta chain. This sample is drawn from a study of shared clonotypes between healthy human individuals. Sequencing was performed on unsorted PBMC DNA using ten immunoSEQ deep assay plates. The protocol was immunoSEQ multiplex PCR, while the TCRdb copy is restricted to in-frame clones and leaves out a portion. The table lists 470,000 or so clones, approximately 84% of them singletons. CDR3 length equals 14 residues. V shed 3 bases and J shed 6 bases, with 11 bases lying between them. Germline V gene lookup returns CDR1 SGHTA and CDR2 FQGNSA.

The source is a woman between 35 and 50 years old in good health. Some clones in this sample may be carry-over from other donors' samples. Source material: PBMCs. V is TRBV7-2 and J is TRBJ1-4; weak D call: TRBD1 (5 bases). The CDR3 loop is CASSFTGAHEKLFF. DNA of the CDR3: TGTGCCAGCAGCTTTACCGGGGCCCATGAAAAACTGTTTTTT.